This paragraph reports one TCR beta chain. Original data processing: Nucleated cell counts were estimated from reference gene primer amplification. The assay was immunoSEQ multiplex PCR, and TCRdb's table has in-frame clones only and misses some. The V and J calls and clone size come from that table; D and trimming were worked out from the DNA. Here the sample spans 250,000 to 350,000 clones, approximately 90% being singletons. The entry originates in a study of blood T cell repertoires in COVID-19. The wider study: The United States, Italy and Spain supplied acute and convalescent COVID-19 samples.

CDR3 length: 16 amino acids. CDR1 is GTSNPN, CDR2 SVGIG, per germline (reference sequence). Trimming at V came to 3 bases and at J to 4 bases, leaving 7 bases not matched to a gene. The rearrangement joins TRBV30 to TRBJ1-4; 11 bases fit TRBD1. The sample taken for sequencing was peripheral blood. This receptor was taken from a woman aged 60-70 years with acute or convalescent COVID-19. In nucleotides, the CDR3 is TGTGCCTGGAGCGCCCCCGGGACAGGGGGTAATGAAAAACTGTTTTTT. Encoded protein: CAWSAPGTGGNEKLFF.